These T cell receptor beta chains were read from a single sample in a study of beta chain features in type 1 diabetes. The data were produced by immunoSEQ multiplex PCR, yet TCRdb's version contains in-frame clones alone and is incomplete. The data contain some 160,000 clones, just over 8% of them singletons. Specimen: central memory CD4+ T cells from blood. Every receptor here comes from a woman aged 18 to 35 with type 1 diabetes. Both conserved end residues are part of each CDR3. Each record gives: V gene, D gene, clone size, J gene, CDR3 DNA, CDR3 protein. D genes are given only for firm matches. The size of a clone is reported for some rows only, either as once, few or many, or as a class for expanded clones.

TRBV4-3	TRBD2	few	TRBJ2-3	TGCGCCAGCAGCCTCAGCGGGACCGGTTTGGGCACAGATACGCAGTATTTT	CASSLSGTGLGTDTQYF
TRBV6-5	TRBD2	NA	TRBJ2-1	TGTGCCTCATGGACGGGGGGGCCTTACAATGAGCAGTTCTTC	CASWTGGPYNEQFF
TRBV7-2	TRBD2	few	TRBJ2-7	TGTGCCAGCAGCCCGAGGACACCAACTAAAGCGGGGAACTCCTACGAGCAGTACTTC	CASSPRTPTKAGNSYEQYF
TRBV11-2	TRBD2	few	TRBJ2-7	TGTGCCAGCAGCCCGACCGACCCTCTAGCGGGAGTCGAGCAGTACTTC	CASSPTDPLAGVEQYF
TRBV4-3	TRBD2	few	TRBJ2-3	TGCGCCAGCAGCCAAGACATGCGGGAGAGAGATACGCAGTATTTT	CASSQDMRERDTQYF
TRBV4-3	TRBD2	few	TRBJ2-3	TGCGCCAGCAGCCGGGGCAGCGGGAGCGCAGATACGCAGTATTTT	CASSRGSGSADTQYF
TRBV30	NA	few	TRBJ2-2	TGTGCCTGGAGTGTACTAGTAAGAAATACCGGGGAGCTGTTTTTT	CAWSVLVRNTGELFF
TRBV6-5	NA	NA	TRBJ1-2	TGTGCCAGCAGTTATTCCTCCACCTTTGCGGGCAACGGCTACACCTTC	CASSYSSTFAGNGYTF
TRBV28	TRBD1	few	TRBJ1-1	TGTGCCAGCAGTTCCGGACAGGGTACAACTGAAGCTTTCTTT	CASSSGQGTTEAFF
TRBV15	TRBD2	NA	TRBJ2-1	TGTGCCACCAGCGCTACGGGACTAGCGGAAACTAGGAATGAGCAGTTCTTC	CATSATGLAETRNEQFF
TRBV4-3	TRBD2	NA	TRBJ2-2	TGCGCCAGCAGCCAAGATAACATACGGGAGGGTTATCCCGGGGAGCTGTTTTTT	CASSQDNIREGYPGELFF
TRBV28	TRBD1	NA	TRBJ1-2	TGTGCCAGCAGCCTTGGCCATATAGACAGGGGTGGCTACACCTTC	CASSLGHIDRGGYTF
TRBV27	NA	NA	TRBJ1-2	TGTGCCAGTCCCTCGGGGAACTATGGCTACACCTTC	CASPSGNYGYTF
TRBV11-1	TRBD2	NA	TRBJ2-3	TGTGCCAGCAGCTCCTTCGGGAGGAACACAGATACGCAGTATTTT	CASSSFGRNTDTQYF
TRBV7-2	NA	few	TRBJ2-1	TGTGCCAGCAGCTTTGCGGGCAATGAGCAGTTCTTC	CASSFAGNEQFF
TRBV30	TRBD1	NA	TRBJ2-7	TGTGCCTTCACCAGGGGGTACGAGCAGTACTTC	CAFTRGYEQYF
TRBV20-1	NA	NA	TRBJ2-1	TGCAGTGCTAGAGACTCCCCCTTTCAGTTCTTC	CSARDSPFQFF
TRBV15	NA	few	TRBJ1-1	TGTGCCACCAGCAGTCAGGGAGGGACCACTGAAGCTTTCTTT	CATSSQGGTTEAFF
TRBV7-2	NA	NA	TRBJ2-4	TGTGCCAGCAGCTTATTGGGGGCTGGGGACATTCAGTACTTC	CASSLLGAGDIQYF
TRBV30	TRBD2	few	TRBJ2-7	TGTGCCTGGAGCCCACTAGCGGGAGCCCACTACGAGCAGTACTTC	CAWSPLAGAHYEQYF
TRBV2	NA	few	TRBJ2-5	TGTGCCAGCGAGGTTTCAAGGCAAGAGACCCAGTACTTC	CASEVSRQETQYF
TRBV20-1	NA	NA	TRBJ1-2	TGCAGTGCTAGCCCCGACTATGGCTACACCTTC	CSASPDYGYTF
TRBV7-9	TRBD1	few	TRBJ1-5	TGTGCCAGCAGCTTAGCGAGCGGGGGGACAGGGGGCCAGCCCCAGCATTTT	CASSLASGGTGGQPQHF
TRBV9	NA	NA	TRBJ2-5	TGTGCCAGCAGCGTAGGTACGGTCGGGGAGACCCAGTACTTC	CASSVGTVGETQYF
TRBV7-9	NA	few	TRBJ2-3	TGTGCCAGCAGCTTACTTCCCAGGGTCACAGATACGCAGTATTTT	CASSLLPRVTDTQYF
TRBV14	TRBD2	few	TRBJ2-1	TGTGCCAGCAGTAAGGGACTAGCGGTCAATGAGCAGTTCTTC	CASSKGLAVNEQFF
TRBV28	TRBD1	NA	TRBJ1-5	TGTGCCAGCAGCACAGGGGGCTTGGACAATCAGCCCCAGCATTTT	CASSTGGLDNQPQHF
TRBV10-2	TRBD2	few	TRBJ2-1	TGTGCCATCAGTGAGGGTCGCGGGACTAACGATGAGCAGTTCTTC	CAISEGRGTNDEQFF
TRBV5-4	TRBD2	NA	TRBJ2-5	TGTGCCAGCAGCCCAAGGGGGACTAGCGGGAGAAGTGGGGAGACCCAGTACTTC	CASSPRGTSGRSGETQYF
TRBV2	TRBD1	NA	TRBJ1-1	TGTGCCAGCTCATTAACAGGGGACACTGAAGCTTTCTTT	CASSLTGDTEAFF
TRBV27	TRBD2	NA	TRBJ2-7	TGTGCCGTTTCTCTAGCGGGACCGGGGGAGCAGTACTTC	CAVSLAGPGEQYF
TRBV7-2	NA	NA	TRBJ2-7	TGTGCCAGCAGCAATTTGGGGGGGGCCCTTGAAGAGCAGTACTTC	CASSNLGGALEEQYF
TRBV28	TRBD1	few	TRBJ1-2	TGTGCCAGCAGTTCCGGACAGGGGGTCCGAGTAGGCTATGGCTACACCTTC	CASSSGQGVRVGYGYTF
TRBV4-3	TRBD1	few	TRBJ1-1	TGCGCCAGCAGCCAGTATCCCGGGACAGGGGACACTGAAGCTTTCTTT	CASSQYPGTGDTEAFF
TRBV11-1	TRBD1	few	TRBJ2-3	TGTGCCAGCAGCTTGACGACAGGGGTAGGCACAGATACGCAGTATTTT	CASSLTTGVGTDTQYF
TRBV30	NA	few	TRBJ1-2	TGTGCCTGGAGTCCAGGGGCCGTCTTCGGTGGCTACACCTTC	CAWSPGAVFGGYTF
TRBV9	TRBD1	NA	TRBJ2-7	TGTGCCAGCAGCGGACCGGGACAGGGTCACGAGCAGTACTTC	CASSGPGQGHEQYF
TRBV18	TRBD1	NA	TRBJ1-5	TGTGCCAGCTCACCCCCCGGGACAGGGGGGGCTCAGCCCCAGCATTTT	CASSPPGTGGAQPQHF
TRBV7-2	TRBD2	NA	TRBJ2-5	TGTGCCAGCAGCGCCGGGACTAGCTATGTGTACCAAGAGACCCAGTACTTC	CASSAGTSYVYQETQYF
TRBV5-6	TRBD2	NA	TRBJ2-1	TGTGCCAGCCTAGCGGGGGGGGTCGGTGAGCAGTTCTTC	CASLAGGVGEQFF
TRBV4-1	NA	few	TRBJ2-3	TGCGCCAGCAGCCATCCCGACAGCCGAAGAAGGGATACGCAGTATTTT	CASSHPDSRRRDTQYF
TRBV7-2	NA	few	TRBJ2-1	TGTGCCAGCAGCTTAAGCGGCGGACGTGAGCAGTTCTTC	CASSLSGGREQFF
TRBV9	TRBD2	NA	TRBJ2-3	TGTGCCAGAGGGGCTAGCGGGAGTGGAGCAGATACGCAGTATTTT	CARGASGSGADTQYF